This T cell receptor (beta chain) originates from a study of tumor-infiltrating lymphocytes in oesophageal squamous cell carcinoma. TCRdb independently ran MiXCR on the PCR reads; one entry per CDR3 protein. The sample holds over 9,500 distinct CDR3 sequences, roughly half seen once. To note about this clonotype: The junction differs from germline at one of its ends, possibly a read error.

Sequencing was performed on normal esophageal tissue next to the tumor. The source of this sequence is a male donor with esophageal squamous cell carcinoma.

The CDR3 sequence is CASSLGGGGFADTQYF. CDR3 in DNA: TGTGCCAGCAGCCTCGGGGGGGGCGGGTTCGCAGATACGCAGTATTTT. The rearrangement links TRBV4-1 to TRBJ2-5; 8 bases match TRBD2. The J call may be faulty, since TRBJ2-3 better matches the DNA end. CDR1 is MGHRA, CDR2 YSYEKL, per germline. CDR3 length: 16 amino acids.